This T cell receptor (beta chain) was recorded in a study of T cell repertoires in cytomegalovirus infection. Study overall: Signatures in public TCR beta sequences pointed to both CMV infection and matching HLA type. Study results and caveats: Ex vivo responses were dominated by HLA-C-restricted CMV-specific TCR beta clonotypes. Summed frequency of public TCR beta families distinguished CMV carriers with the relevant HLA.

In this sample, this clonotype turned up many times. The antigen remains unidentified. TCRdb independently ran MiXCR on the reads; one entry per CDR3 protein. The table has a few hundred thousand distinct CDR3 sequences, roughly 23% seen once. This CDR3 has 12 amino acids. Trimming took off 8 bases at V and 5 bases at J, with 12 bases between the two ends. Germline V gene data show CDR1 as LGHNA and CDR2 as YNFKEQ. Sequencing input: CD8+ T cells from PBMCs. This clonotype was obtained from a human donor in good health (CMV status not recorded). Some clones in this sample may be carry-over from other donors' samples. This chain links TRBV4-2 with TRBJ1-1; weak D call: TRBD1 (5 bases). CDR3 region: CASAPGGTEAFF. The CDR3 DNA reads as TGTGCCAGCGCCCCGGGGGGGACTGAAGCTTTCTTT.